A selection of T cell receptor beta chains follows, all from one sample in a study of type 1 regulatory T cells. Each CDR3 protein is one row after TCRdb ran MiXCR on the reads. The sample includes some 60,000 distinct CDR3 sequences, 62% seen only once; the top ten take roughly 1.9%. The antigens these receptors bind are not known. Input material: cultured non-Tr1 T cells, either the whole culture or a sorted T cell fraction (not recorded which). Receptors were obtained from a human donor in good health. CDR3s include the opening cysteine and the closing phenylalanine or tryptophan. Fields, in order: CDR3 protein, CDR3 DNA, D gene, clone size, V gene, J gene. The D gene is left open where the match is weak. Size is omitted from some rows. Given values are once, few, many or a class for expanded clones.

CDR3 protein: CASSQGGNSPLHF
CDR3 DNA: TGTGCCAGCAGCCAGGGGGGGAATTCACCCCTCCACTTT
D gene: NA
clone size: NA
V gene: TRBV3-1
J gene: TRBJ1-6

CDR3 protein: CASTRDRGGDEQFF
CDR3 DNA: TGCGCCAGCACCCGGGACAGGGGGGGTGATGAGCAGTTCTTC
D gene: TRBD1
clone size: NA
V gene: TRBV5-1
J gene: TRBJ2-1

CDR3 protein: CASSFVLRPALNTEAFF
CDR3 DNA: TGTGCCAGCAGCTTCGTCTTAAGGCCGGCGCTGAACACTGAAGCTTTCTTT
D gene: NA
clone size: few
V gene: TRBV7-9
J gene: TRBJ1-1

CDR3 protein: CASSIRGRAPGELFF
CDR3 DNA: TGTGCCAGTAGTATACGCGGGAGGGCCCCCGGGGAGCTGTTTTTT
D gene: TRBD2
clone size: NA
V gene: TRBV19
J gene: TRBJ2-2

CDR3 protein: CAWTGEGYEQYF
CDR3 DNA: TGTGCCTGGACAGGGGAGGGGTACGAGCAGTACTTC
D gene: NA
clone size: few
V gene: TRBV30
J gene: TRBJ2-7

CDR3 protein: CSARDIFKGPSGNTIYF
CDR3 DNA: TGCAGTGCTAGAGATATCTTCAAAGGGCCCTCTGGAAACACCATATATTTT
D gene: NA
clone size: NA
V gene: TRBV20-1
J gene: TRBJ1-3

CDR3 protein: CASSLLRGNQETQYF
CDR3 DNA: TGTGCCAGCAGTTTACTACGGGGTAACCAAGAGACCCAGTACTTC
D gene: NA
clone size: NA
V gene: TRBV28
J gene: TRBJ2-5

CDR3 protein: CASSSGRETQYF
CDR3 DNA: TGCGCCAGCAGCTCGGGTAGGGAGACCCAGTACTTC
D gene: NA
clone size: NA
V gene: TRBV5-1
J gene: TRBJ2-5

CDR3 protein: CASSLLAGTSTDTQYF
CDR3 DNA: TGTGCCAGCAGCCTATTAGCGGGAACAAGCACAGATACGCAGTATTTT
D gene: TRBD2
clone size: few
V gene: TRBV7-3
J gene: TRBJ2-3

CDR3 protein: CASSPGAAPSGEQFF
CDR3 DNA: TGTGCCAGCAGCCCCGGGGCTGCCCCATCGGGCGAGCAGTTCTTC
D gene: NA
clone size: NA
V gene: TRBV7-2
J gene: TRBJ2-1

CDR3 protein: CASSPGTTPEGEYF
CDR3 DNA: TGTGCCAGCAGTCCCGGGACTACCCCGGAGGGGGAGTACTTC
D gene: NA
clone size: NA
V gene: TRBV2
J gene: TRBJ2-7

CDR3 protein: CASGPGLAFADTQYF
CDR3 DNA: TGCGCCAGCGGACCGGGACTAGCTTTTGCAGATACGCAGTATTTT
D gene: TRBD2
clone size: NA
V gene: TRBV10-2
J gene: TRBJ2-3

CDR3 protein: CASSLRQGLAGGRQETQYF
CDR3 DNA: TGTGCCAGCAGCTTACGACAGGGACTAGCGGGAGGGCGACAAGAGACCCAGTACTTC
D gene: TRBD2
clone size: NA
V gene: TRBV7-6
J gene: TRBJ2-5

CDR3 protein: CASSLGLPNTEAFF
CDR3 DNA: TGCGCCAGCAGCTTGGGGCTGCCGAACACTGAAGCTTTCTTT
D gene: NA
clone size: many
V gene: TRBV5-1
J gene: TRBJ1-1

CDR3 protein: CASSFAQDETQYF
CDR3 DNA: TGTGCCAGCAGTTTCGCGCAGGACGAGACCCAGTACTTC
D gene: NA
clone size: NA
V gene: TRBV12-3/TRBV12-4
J gene: TRBJ2-5

CDR3 protein: CASSRQGWDGYTF
CDR3 DNA: TGTGCCAGCAGTCGACAGGGGTGGGATGGCTACACCTTC
D gene: TRBD1
clone size: NA
V gene: TRBV6-5
J gene: TRBJ1-2

CDR3 protein: CASSKLEGRSSYNEQFF
CDR3 DNA: TGTGCCAGCAGCAAATTGGAGGGAAGAAGCTCCTACAATGAGCAGTTCTTC
D gene: NA
clone size: once
V gene: TRBV21-1
J gene: TRBJ2-1

CDR3 protein: CSAEPTSLGSNEQFF
CDR3 DNA: TGCAGTGCCGAACCCACTAGCTTGGGGTCCAATGAGCAGTTCTTC
D gene: NA
clone size: NA
V gene: TRBV20-1
J gene: TRBJ2-1

CDR3 protein: CASTLDRAYTGGLFF
CDR3 DNA: TGTGCCAGCACATTGGACAGGGCTTACACCGGGGGGCTGTTTTTT
D gene: TRBD1
clone size: once
V gene: TRBV6-1
J gene: TRBJ2-2

CDR3 protein: CASRKHTGQSYEQYF
CDR3 DNA: TGTGCCAGCAGGAAACACACCGGGCAGTCCTACGAGCAGTACTTC
D gene: NA
clone size: few
V gene: TRBV27
J gene: TRBJ2-7

CDR3 protein: CASRAHRLAGEGSYEQYF
CDR3 DNA: TGTGCCAGCAGAGCCCACAGGCTAGCGGGAGAAGGGTCCTACGAGCAGTACTTC
D gene: TRBD2
clone size: many
V gene: TRBV12-3/TRBV12-4
J gene: TRBJ2-7

CDR3 protein: CATSTPAGNTGELFF
CDR3 DNA: TGTGCCACCAGTACCCCGGCCGGGAACACCGGGGAGCTGTTTTTT
D gene: NA
clone size: medium-sized
V gene: TRBV24-1
J gene: TRBJ2-2

CDR3 protein: CAISSSEGGKTQYF
CDR3 DNA: TGTGCCATCAGTTCTAGCGAAGGGGGAAAGACCCAGTACTTC
D gene: NA
clone size: NA
V gene: TRBV10-3
J gene: TRBJ2-5

CDR3 protein: CASSLVSNEANVLTF
CDR3 DNA: TGCGCCAGCAGCTTGGTTTCCAATGAGGCCAACGTCCTGACTTTC
D gene: NA
clone size: NA
V gene: TRBV5-1
J gene: TRBJ2-6

CDR3 protein: CSARDVGLAGGQETQYF
CDR3 DNA: TGCAGTGCTAGAGATGTAGGACTAGCGGGAGGGCAAGAGACCCAGTACTTC
D gene: TRBD2
clone size: NA
V gene: TRBV20-1
J gene: TRBJ2-5

CDR3 protein: CASSQGPGLAGVELFF
CDR3 DNA: TGCGCCAGCAGCCAGGGACCGGGACTAGCGGGAGTGGAGCTGTTTTTT
D gene: TRBD2
clone size: few
V gene: TRBV4-3
J gene: TRBJ2-2

CDR3 protein: CAPQGNRDRNQPQHF
CDR3 DNA: TGTGCCCCCCAAGGGAACCGGGACAGAAATCAGCCCCAGCATTTT
D gene: TRBD1
clone size: many
V gene: TRBV7-9
J gene: TRBJ1-5

CDR3 protein: CASSPQSEKLFF
CDR3 DNA: TGTGCCAGCAGCCCCCAAAGTGAAAAACTGTTTTTT
D gene: NA
clone size: NA
V gene: TRBV11-2
J gene: TRBJ1-4

CDR3 protein: CASSPGLTGEKLFF
CDR3 DNA: TGTGCCAGCAGCCCCGGGCTGACAGGCGAAAAACTGTTTTTT
D gene: NA
clone size: NA
V gene: TRBV7-9
J gene: TRBJ1-4

CDR3 protein: CASSLRDSDYGYTF
CDR3 DNA: TGTGCCAGCAGCTTGAGGGACTCTGACTATGGCTACACCTTC
D gene: NA
clone size: NA
V gene: TRBV5-5
J gene: TRBJ1-2

CDR3 protein: CASSPNGQASGPRISETQYF
CDR3 DNA: TGTGCCAGCTCACCAAACGGACAGGCTAGCGGGCCTAGGATTTCGGAGACCCAGTACTTC
D gene: NA
clone size: NA
V gene: TRBV18
J gene: TRBJ2-5

CDR3 protein: CASSSPTLGWQYF
CDR3 DNA: TGTGCCAGCAGCTCCCCTACGCTTGGTTGGCAGTATTTT
D gene: NA
clone size: NA
V gene: TRBV7-2
J gene: TRBJ2-3

CDR3 protein: CASSPESGSYNEQFF
CDR3 DNA: TGCGCCAGCAGCCCCGAGAGCGGGAGTTACAATGAGCAGTTCTTC
D gene: TRBD2
clone size: few
V gene: TRBV5-1
J gene: TRBJ2-1

CDR3 protein: CAWGEGTDGTQYF
CDR3 DNA: TGTGCCTGGGGGGAGGGTACTGACGGTACGCAGTATTTT
D gene: TRBD2
clone size: NA
V gene: TRBV30
J gene: TRBJ2-3

CDR3 protein: CSVGLAGMNTGELFF
CDR3 DNA: TGCAGCGTCGGACTAGCGGGAATGAACACCGGGGAGCTGTTTTTT
D gene: TRBD2
clone size: few
V gene: TRBV29-1
J gene: TRBJ2-2

CDR3 protein: CSARDMLAGVNDEQFF
CDR3 DNA: TGCAGTGCTAGAGATATGCTAGCGGGAGTTAACGATGAGCAGTTCTTC
D gene: TRBD2
clone size: many
V gene: TRBV20-1
J gene: TRBJ2-1

CDR3 protein: CSARDHGSGSYEQYF
CDR3 DNA: TGCAGTGCTAGAGACCATGGTAGCGGGTCCTACGAGCAGTACTTC
D gene: TRBD2
clone size: NA
V gene: TRBV20-1
J gene: TRBJ2-7

CDR3 protein: CSARHLTNTGELFF
CDR3 DNA: TGCAGTGCTAGGCACTTGACGAACACCGGGGAGCTGTTTTTT
D gene: NA
clone size: NA
V gene: TRBV20-1
J gene: TRBJ2-2

CDR3 protein: CASSADRVNEQFF
CDR3 DNA: TGTGCCAGCAGCGCGGACAGGGTAAATGAGCAGTTCTTC
D gene: TRBD1
clone size: once
V gene: TRBV5-4
J gene: TRBJ2-1

CDR3 protein: CATSESGRNEQFF
CDR3 DNA: TGTGCCACCAGTGAGAGCGGGAGGAATGAGCAGTTCTTC
D gene: TRBD2
clone size: few
V gene: TRBV24-1
J gene: TRBJ2-1

CDR3 protein: CASSPDQSAVEAFF
CDR3 DNA: TGTGCCAGCTCTCCAGACCAAAGTGCCGTGGAAGCTTTCTTT
D gene: NA
clone size: once
V gene: TRBV18
J gene: TRBJ1-1

CDR3 protein: CATSDPGPPGQGGSGANVLTF
CDR3 DNA: TGTGCCACCAGTGATCCTGGACCGCCGGGACAGGGCGGCTCTGGGGCCAACGTCCTGACTTTC
D gene: TRBD1
clone size: NA
V gene: TRBV24-1
J gene: TRBJ2-6

CDR3 protein: CSARDNGLAGPPCEQYF
CDR3 DNA: TGCAGTGCTAGAGATAACGGACTAGCGGGACCCCCCTGCGAGCAGTACTTC
D gene: TRBD2
clone size: NA
V gene: TRBV20-1
J gene: TRBJ2-7

CDR3 protein: CSARTSRDTEAFF
CDR3 DNA: TGCAGTGCTAGGACATCGCGGGACACTGAAGCTTTCTTT
D gene: NA
clone size: NA
V gene: TRBV20-1
J gene: TRBJ1-1

CDR3 protein: CAASNNLPGEQYF
CDR3 DNA: TGTGCCGCGTCTAATAATCTACCAGGCGAGCAGTACTTC
D gene: NA
clone size: NA
V gene: TRBV10-3
J gene: TRBJ2-7

CDR3 protein: CASSLSTGAADGYTF
CDR3 DNA: TGTGCCAGCAGCCTCTCCACAGGGGCGGCGGATGGCTACACCTTC
D gene: TRBD1
clone size: NA
V gene: TRBV12-3/TRBV12-4
J gene: TRBJ1-2

CDR3 protein: CSAKNDRADEQYF
CDR3 DNA: TGCAGTGCTAAGAACGACAGGGCCGACGAGCAGTACTTC
D gene: TRBD1
clone size: once
V gene: TRBV20-1
J gene: TRBJ2-7

CDR3 protein: CASSLDPGLQDEQFF
CDR3 DNA: TGTGCCAGCAGCCTAGACCCGGGACTACAGGATGAGCAGTTCTTC
D gene: TRBD2
clone size: NA
V gene: TRBV7-9
J gene: TRBJ2-1

CDR3 protein: CASGFTSGSESLNEQFF
CDR3 DNA: TGTGCTAGTGGTTTTACTAGCGGGAGCGAAAGTTTAAATGAGCAGTTCTTC
D gene: TRBD2
clone size: NA
V gene: TRBV12-5
J gene: TRBJ2-1

CDR3 protein: CASRWTSGTNEQFF
CDR3 DNA: TGTGCCAGCAGATGGACTAGCGGGACCAATGAGCAGTTCTTC
D gene: TRBD2
clone size: few
V gene: TRBV12-3/TRBV12-4
J gene: TRBJ2-1

CDR3 protein: CASSQASLQTDQPQHF
CDR3 DNA: TGTGCCAGCAGCCAAGCGTCCCTCCAGACTGATCAGCCCCAGCATTTT
D gene: NA
clone size: few
V gene: TRBV3-1
J gene: TRBJ1-5

CDR3 protein: CASSYSTPEYSPLHF
CDR3 DNA: TGTGCCAGCAGTTACTCGACCCCGGAATATTCACCCCTCCACTTT
D gene: NA
clone size: NA
V gene: TRBV6-5
J gene: TRBJ1-6

CDR3 protein: CASSPHIPGLAAEADTQYF
CDR3 DNA: TGTGCCAGCAGTCCCCACATCCCGGGACTAGCGGCCGAGGCAGATACGCAGTATTTT
D gene: TRBD2
clone size: NA
V gene: TRBV12-3/TRBV12-4
J gene: TRBJ2-3